This record covers a single TCR beta chain. Its antigen is still unknown. The V gene lost 6 bases and the J gene lost 0 bases, with 17 bases spanning the gap. The CDR3 covers 16 residues. Germline-derived CDR1 and CDR2 are MNHEY and SMNVEV (reference sequence). The data belong to a study of immune evolution from preneoplasia to lung adenocarcinoma. Study-level points and caveats: Compared with EGFR-mutant or double wild-type lesions, KRAS-mutant nodules were more clonal. Clonality was highest in normal lung, lower in later-stage lesions apparently. Top clone share appeared to fall from AAH through AIS, MIA, adenocarcinoma.

Macro-dissection enriched premalignant or tumor cells before nucleic acid extraction. The table came from immunoSEQ multiplex PCR; TCRdb's copy has only in-frame clones and leaves some out. Of 5,000 or so clones in the sample, around 82% were seen once. The sequencing input was FFPE lung adenocarcinoma in situ tissue. This TCR was sampled from a person aged 70 to 85 with lung adenocarcinoma. The rearrangement joins TRBV27 to TRBJ1-1, with D perhaps TRBD1 (6 bases). The chain's CDR3 is CASSRAAGTLNTEAFF. The CDR3 DNA reads TGTGCCAGCAGCCGTGCCGCCGGGACATTGAACACTGAAGCTTTCTTT.